Included here is one T cell receptor beta chain sequence, with context. Antigen unknown. The data were obtained in a study of human T cells and chemical hapten exposure. Study results and caveats: No change in TCRs above 1 in 1000 frequency was produced by DPC sensitization.

The time point here: patch test 1, 2 weeks after DPC sensitization. Treatment indicated: therapeutic diphenylcyclopropenone sensitization with weekly scalp DPC. This CDR3 spans 12 amino acids. Germline V gene sequence: CDR1 LNHDA, CDR2 SQIVND (reference sequence). With V trimmed by 8 bases and J by 7 bases, 5 bases remained unmatched. A single record per CDR3 protein comes from TCRdb applying MiXCR to the RACE reads. Counted here are under 130,000 distinct CDR3 sequences, approximately 10% occurring once; the ten biggest clones make up roughly 3.5%. The J gene is TRBJ1-2, the V gene TRBV19; 9 bases match TRBD1. The sequencing here drew on whole blood, taken in connection with sensitization to the hapten diphenylcyclopropenone (DPC). This receptor was obtained from a woman in her forties with alopecia areata. Some clones in this sample may be carry-over from other donors' samples. Here the CDR3 reads CASGTGFGGYTF. CDR3 DNA: TGTGCCAGTGGGACAGGGTTCGGTGGCTACACCTTC.